This TCR beta chain was found in a study of technical replicates of blood from a handful of donors. Using immunoSEQ multiplex PCR, the repertoire was profiled, and TCRdb retains in-frame clones only, with some absent. The data hold around 80,000 clones, with 98% observed a single time. There are 17 residues in the CDR3. The ends lost 4 bases at V and 2 bases at J; junction bases unmatched: 11. The germline CDR1 and CDR2 sequences are LGHNA and YNFKEQ. What was sequenced was T cells isolated from PBMCs. This chain uses TRBV4-2 with TRBJ2-1, with TRBD1 identical over 7 bases. This sequence originates from a human donor in good health. The CDR3 reads CASSREGKQGPYNEQFF. In nucleotides, the CDR3 is TGTGCCAGCAGCCGCGAGGGAAAACAGGGGCCCTACAATGAGCAGTTCTTC.